The 5 T cell receptor beta chains reported below all come from one sample, sequenced in a study of regulatory T cells in long-lasting Graves disease. Stated time point: newly diagnosed GD, antithyroid drugs for less than 3 months. PBMC RNA served as the TCR library source. Arm-PCR of CDR3 regions and iRepertoire HTBI primers were used to build TCR beta libraries. TCRdb redid the calling of the multiplex PCR reads with MiXCR, one entry per CDR3 protein. The table lists more than 350,000 distinct CDR3 sequences, about 16% of them singletons, with around 17% in the top ten. The same sample was also studied in work on T cells in Graves' hyperthyroidism and ophthalmopathy.

Source: peripheral blood mononuclear cells (PBMCs), taken at new diagnosis, from a patient treated with antithyroid drugs. The receptors stem from a woman between 25 and 40 years old with Graves disease.

The chain joins TRBV19 to TRBJ2-3; 9 bases are a match to TRBD2. Germline CDR1 reads LNHDA; CDR2 reads SQIVND (reference sequence). The CDR3 is 17 amino acids. With V trimmed by 0 bases and J by 4 bases, 8 bases remained unmatched. CDR3 sequence (DNA): TGTGCCAGTAGTATAGATGGGCGGGAGGGCCCCCCAGATACGCAGTATTTT. Its protein product is CASSIDGREGPPDTQYF.

Ten or more counts support this clonotype. The chain employs TRBV2 and TRBJ2-1, with D unclear. CDR1 and CDR2 from the germline V gene are SNHLY and FYNNEI. Trimming removed 5 bases at V and 10 bases at J, with 15 bases between. This CDR3 has 13 amino acids. In DNA form, the CDR3 reads TGTGCCAGCAGTTTAGGGCTAACCCGAGAGCAGTTCTTC. It codes for CASSLGLTREQFF.

This clonotype came up a few times. The CDR3 is CASSVAPGEGETQYF. As DNA, the CDR3 is TGTGCCAGCAGCGTAGCCCCAGGGGAGGGAGAGACCCAGTACTTC. The chain links TRBV9 to TRBJ2-5; a weak D match, TRBD2 (7 bases). This CDR3 has 15 amino acids. Per germline, CDR1 SGDLS and CDR2 YYNGEE. V lost 0 bases, J lost 4 bases, and 13 bases lay in between.

This clonotype was recorded at least ten times. The V gene is TRBV27, the J gene TRBJ2-7, with no clear D. Trimming cost V 7 bases and J 4 bases, with 14 bases left between them. The CDR3 contains 13 residues. Looked up from germline, CDR1 is MNHEY and CDR2 is SMNVEV (reference sequence). Written as DNA, the CDR3 is TGTGCCAGCATATCTCAACTCACATACGAGCAGTACTTC. Encoded protein: CASISQLTYEQYF.

This chain connects TRBV5-1 to TRBJ2-1; 10 bases agree with TRBD2. The V and J ends lost 2 bases and 6 bases, in that order; junction bases with no gene match: 8. Per the germline V gene, CDR1 is SGHRS and CDR2 is YFSETQ. This CDR3 is built from 16 residues. The CDR3 region has the DNA TGCGCCAGCAGCTTCACCCCCGGGACTAGCGTCAATGAGCAGTTCTTC. This translates into CASSFTPGTSVNEQFF. Supplemented by reference TRBV5-1 and TRBJ2-1, the full variable domain reads KAGVTQTPRYLIKTRGQQVTLSCSPISGHRSVSWYQQTPGQGLQFLFEYFSETQRNKGNFPGRFSGRQFSNSRSEMNVSTLELGDSALYLCASSFTPGTSVNEQFFGPGTRLTVL.